The clone carrying this TCR beta chain was counted ten times or more. This specimen includes other DNA sequences encoding the same CDR3. The sample belongs to a study of shared clonotypes between healthy human individuals. Trimming took off 4 bases at V and 3 bases at J, with 4 bases between the two ends. The CDR3 runs to 11 residues. Germline lookup yields CDR1 MNHEY and CDR2 SMNVEV (reference sequence). Clones were sequenced by immunoSEQ multiplex PCR, and TCRdb holds only the in-frame ones, with some missing. The sample shows 550,000 to 850,000 clones, approximately 72% of them seen only once. This TCR derives from a woman younger than 45 in good health. V usage is TRBV27 and J usage is TRBJ2-7; the D is unclear. The sequencing input was memory CD4+ T cells sorted from blood. Subset given: CD45RA-negative fraction. CDR3 amino acids: CASSSNYEQYF. The CDR3 region has the DNA TGTGCCAGCAGTTCTAACTACGAGCAGTACTTC.